The source of this TCR beta chain is a study of T cell changes during pregnancy in multiple sclerosis. The assay was immunoSEQ multiplex PCR, and TCRdb's table has in-frame clones only and misses some. This sample has 100,000 or so clones, with approximately 94% found just once. V lost 6 bases and J lost 2, with 10 bases in between. CDR1 is MDHEN and CDR2 is SYDVKM in the germline V gene. CDR3 length equals 14 residues. This clonotype was obtained from a female donor with multiple sclerosis, enrolled in a pregnancy study. The sample in question was peripheral blood, obtained before pregnancy. The chain is built from TRBV28 and TRBJ1-4; D perhaps matches TRBD1 (6 bases). As DNA, the CDR3 is TGTGCCAGCAGGCCCACAGGGACTAATGAAAAACTGTTTTTT. Amino acids: CASRPTGTNEKLFF.